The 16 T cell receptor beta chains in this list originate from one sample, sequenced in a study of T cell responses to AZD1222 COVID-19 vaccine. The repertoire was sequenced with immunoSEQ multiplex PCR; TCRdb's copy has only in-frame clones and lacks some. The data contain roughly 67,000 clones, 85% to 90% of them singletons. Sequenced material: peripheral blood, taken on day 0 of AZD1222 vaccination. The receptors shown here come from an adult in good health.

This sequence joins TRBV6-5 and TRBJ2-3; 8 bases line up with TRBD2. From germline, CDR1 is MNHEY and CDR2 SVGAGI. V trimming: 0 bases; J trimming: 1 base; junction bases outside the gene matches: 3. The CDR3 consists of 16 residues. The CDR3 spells CASSYSGAGGTDTQYF. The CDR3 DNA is TGTGCCAGCAGTTACTCCGGAGCGGGAGGCACAGATACGCAGTATTTT.

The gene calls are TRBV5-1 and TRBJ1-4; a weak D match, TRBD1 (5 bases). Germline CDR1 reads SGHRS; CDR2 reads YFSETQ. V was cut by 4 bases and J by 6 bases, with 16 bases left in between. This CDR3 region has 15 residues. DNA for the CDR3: TGCGCCAGCAGCCCGGACACGGGCGACTATGAAAAACTGTTTTTT. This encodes CASSPDTGDYEKLFF. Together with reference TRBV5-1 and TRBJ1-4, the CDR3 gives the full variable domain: KAGVTQTPRYLIKTRGQQVTLSCSPISGHRSVSWYQQTPGQGLQFLFEYFSETQRNKGNFPGRFSGRQFSNSRSEMNVSTLELGDSALYLCASSPDTGDYEKLFFGSGTQLSVL.

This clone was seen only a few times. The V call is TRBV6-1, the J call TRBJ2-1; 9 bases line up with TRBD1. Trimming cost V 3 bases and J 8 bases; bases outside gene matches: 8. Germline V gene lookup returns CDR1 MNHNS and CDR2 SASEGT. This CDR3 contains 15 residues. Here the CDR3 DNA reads TGTGCCAGCAGTGATTCCGGGACAGGGTCAGATGAGCAGTTCTTC. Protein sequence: CASSDSGTGSDEQFF.

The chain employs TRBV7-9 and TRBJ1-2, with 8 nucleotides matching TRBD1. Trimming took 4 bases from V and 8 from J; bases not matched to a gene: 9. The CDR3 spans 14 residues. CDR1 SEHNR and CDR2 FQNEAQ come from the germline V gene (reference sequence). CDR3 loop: CASSSTGEEEGYTF. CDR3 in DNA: TGTGCCAGCAGCTCGACAGGGGAAGAAGAGGGCTACACCTTC.

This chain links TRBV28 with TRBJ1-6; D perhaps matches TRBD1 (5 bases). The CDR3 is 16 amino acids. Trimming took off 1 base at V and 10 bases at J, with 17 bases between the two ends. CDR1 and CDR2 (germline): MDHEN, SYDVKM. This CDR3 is CASSLSGPSGRSPLHF. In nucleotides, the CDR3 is TGTGCCAGCAGTTTATCAGGGCCCAGCGGTAGATCACCCCTCCACTTT. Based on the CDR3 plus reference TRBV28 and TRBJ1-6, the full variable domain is DVKVTQSSRYLVKRTGEKVFLECVQDMDHENMFWYRQDPGLGLRLIYFSYDVKMKEKGDIPEGYSVSREKKERFSLILESASTNQTSMYLCASSLSGPSGRSPLHFGNGTRLTVT.

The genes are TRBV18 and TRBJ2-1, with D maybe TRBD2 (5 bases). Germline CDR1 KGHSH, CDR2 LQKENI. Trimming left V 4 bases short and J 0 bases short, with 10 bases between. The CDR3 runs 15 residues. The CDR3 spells CASSLAPSSYNEQFF. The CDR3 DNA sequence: TGTGCCAGCTCACTAGCGCCGAGCTCCTACAATGAGCAGTTCTTC.

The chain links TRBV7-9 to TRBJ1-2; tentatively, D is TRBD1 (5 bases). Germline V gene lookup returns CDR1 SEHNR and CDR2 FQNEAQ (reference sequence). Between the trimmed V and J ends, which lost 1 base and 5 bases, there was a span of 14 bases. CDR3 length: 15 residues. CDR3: CASSLVRGDGYGYTF. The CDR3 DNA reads TGTGCCAGCAGCTTAGTACGAGGGGATGGGTATGGCTACACCTTC.

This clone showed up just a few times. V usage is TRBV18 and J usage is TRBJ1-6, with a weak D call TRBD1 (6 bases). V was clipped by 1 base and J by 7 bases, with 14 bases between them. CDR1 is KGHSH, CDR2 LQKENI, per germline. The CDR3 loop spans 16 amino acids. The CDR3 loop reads CASSPRGQGGNSPLHF. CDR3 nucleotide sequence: TGTGCCAGCTCACCACGGGGCCAAGGGGGAAATTCACCCCTCCACTTT.

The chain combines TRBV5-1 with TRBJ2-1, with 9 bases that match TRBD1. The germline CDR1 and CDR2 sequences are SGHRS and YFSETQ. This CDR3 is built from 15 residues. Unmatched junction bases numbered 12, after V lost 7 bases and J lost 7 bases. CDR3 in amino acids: CASASGGTGLNEQFF. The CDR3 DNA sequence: TGCGCCAGCGCCAGCGGAGGGACAGGGTTGAATGAGCAGTTCTTC.

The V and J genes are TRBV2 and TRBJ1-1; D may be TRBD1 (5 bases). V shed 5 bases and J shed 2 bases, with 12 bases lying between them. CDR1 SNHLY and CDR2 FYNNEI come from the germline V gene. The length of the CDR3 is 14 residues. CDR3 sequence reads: CASSPGTGNTEAFF. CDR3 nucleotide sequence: TGTGCCAGCAGTCCCGGGACGGGAAACACTGAAGCTTTCTTT.

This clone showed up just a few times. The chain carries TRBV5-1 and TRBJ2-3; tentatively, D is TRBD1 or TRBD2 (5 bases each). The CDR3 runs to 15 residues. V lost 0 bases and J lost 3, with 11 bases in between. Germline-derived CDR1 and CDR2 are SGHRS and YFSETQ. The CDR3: CASSLGGRETDTQYF. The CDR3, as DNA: TGCGCCAGCAGCTTGGGGGGCCGGGAAACAGATACGCAGTATTTT.

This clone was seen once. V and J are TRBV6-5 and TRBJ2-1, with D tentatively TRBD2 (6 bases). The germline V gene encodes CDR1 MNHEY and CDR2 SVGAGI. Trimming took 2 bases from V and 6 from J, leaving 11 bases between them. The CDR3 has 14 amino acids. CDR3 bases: TGTGCCAGCAGTTACGACGGGAGTGGCAATGAGCAGTTCTTC. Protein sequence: CASSYDGSGNEQFF.

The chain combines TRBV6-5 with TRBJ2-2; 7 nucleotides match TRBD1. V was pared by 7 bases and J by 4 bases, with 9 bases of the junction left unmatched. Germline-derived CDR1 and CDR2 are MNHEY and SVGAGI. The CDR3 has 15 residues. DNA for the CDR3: TGTGCCAGCACTCTCGACAGGGTTGGCACCGGGGAGCTGTTTTTT. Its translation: CASTLDRVGTGELFF.

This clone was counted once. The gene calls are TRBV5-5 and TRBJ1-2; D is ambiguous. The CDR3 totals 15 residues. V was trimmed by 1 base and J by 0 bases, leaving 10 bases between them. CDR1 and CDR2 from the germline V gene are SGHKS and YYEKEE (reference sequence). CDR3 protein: CASSLIQRPNYGYTF. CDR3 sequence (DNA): TGTGCCAGCAGCTTGATACAGAGACCTAACTATGGCTACACCTTC. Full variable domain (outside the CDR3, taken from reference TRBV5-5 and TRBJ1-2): DAGVTQSPTHLIKTRGQQVTLRCSPISGHKSVSWYQQVLGQGPQFIFQYYEKEERGRGNFPDRFSARQFPNYSSELNVNALLLGDSALYLCASSLIQRPNYGYTFGSGTRLTVV.

The CDR3 DNA sequence: TGTGCCAGCAGCGTAAGCCTAGCGGGTGGAAATGAGCAGTTCTTC. Its translation: CASSVSLAGGNEQFF. The chain couples TRBV9 to TRBJ2-1; 8 nucleotides line up with TRBD2. Germline lookup yields CDR1 SGDLS and CDR2 YYNGEE. With 1 base clipped from V and 7 bases from J, the junction kept 7 bases outside the gene matches. This CDR3 comprises 15 residues.

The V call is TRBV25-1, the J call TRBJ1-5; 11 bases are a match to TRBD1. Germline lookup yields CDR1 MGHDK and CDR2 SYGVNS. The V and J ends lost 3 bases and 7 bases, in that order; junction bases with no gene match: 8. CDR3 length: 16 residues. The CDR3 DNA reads TGTGCCAGCAGTGATGGAGGACAGGGGGCTGGACAGCCCCAGCATTTT. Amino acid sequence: CASSDGGQGAGQPQHF.